This T cell receptor (delta chain) came from a study of gamma-delta chains in newborns, infants, children. About the research overall: Microbial exposure reportedly drives polyclonal innate γδ T cell expansion after birth.

TCRdb re-identified clones in the reads via CATT. The data hold about 5,500 delta-chain clones, with roughly 0.41% observed a single time. In this sample, this clone turned up a few times. The protein TCRdb gives is from a much larger clone and does not agree with this DNA's translation at residue 8, likely a read error; the protein shown here comes from the DNA. The sequencing sample was made of blood. The TCR was taken from a child who was a newborn, infant or young child, either healthy, febrile or measles-vaccinated (not recorded which).

CDR3 bases: TGTGCCTGTGACAGGCTGGGGGCTATCTCCTGGGACACCCGACAGATGTTTTTC. Translating gives CACDRLGAISWDTRQMFF. The chain couples TRDV2 to TRDJ3; 7 bases map to TRDD3. CDR1 and CDR2 (germline): GEAIGNYY, EKD. The CDR3 is made up of 18 amino acids. Trimming cost V 2 bases and J 0 bases; bases outside gene matches: 6.